These T cell receptor beta chains were read from a single sample in a study of blood T cells in healthy people across ages. Using its own MiXCR run on the 5' RACE reads, TCRdb lists one record per CDR3 protein. The table records approximately 2,000,000 distinct CDR3 sequences, about 39% of them present only once. Material: blood. The receptors come from a human donor in good health. Both conserved end residues are trimmed from each CDR3. The D gene is left open where the match is weak. The listing skips clone size in some rows; elsewhere it reads once, few, many or a size class.

J,size,D,V,CDR3
TRBJ1-5,many,.,TRBV29-1,SVIVGGNQPQH
TRBJ1-5,.,.,TRBV6-2/TRBV6-3,ASSYSGGARGNQPQH
TRBJ2-5,.,.,TRBV6-5,ASSWGAFGETQY
TRBJ2-7,many,TRBD2,TRBV6-1,ASRTAGRHSGEQY
TRBJ1-4,.,.,TRBV6-5,ASSYSAGVMATNEKLF
TRBJ2-3,few,.,TRBV11-2,ASSLGTGLDTQY
TRBJ2-7,.,.,TRBV9,ASSVEGLSYEQY
TRBJ2-7,few,.,TRBV5-5,ASSSGGRQGAYEQY
TRBJ2-1,few,.,TRBV20-1,SARGMAGWNNEQF
TRBJ2-1,few,TRBD2,TRBV30,ACSTGLAGGFPPGEQF
TRBJ1-2,few,.,TRBV4-2,ASWNRAGGGYT
TRBJ1-1,few,.,TRBV12-3/TRBV12-4,ASSFGIDTEAF
TRBJ1-2,few,TRBD1,TRBV15,ATSVGQGYNYGYT
TRBJ2-7,few,TRBD2,TRBV4-1,ASSQSLAGRNYEQY
TRBJ1-6,.,.,TRBV6-6,ASSYSKGDSPLH
TRBJ2-7,.,TRBD1,TRBV3-1,ASSQERDSPIYEQY
TRBJ2-4,.,.,TRBV11-2,ASSPTIIPYNEQY
TRBJ1-1,.,.,TRBV20-1,SASRGPQNTEAF
TRBJ1-2,.,.,TRBV5-1,ASFQRTFRGVVYGYT
TRBJ2-1,many,TRBD2,TRBV7-2,ASGGFHNEQF
TRBJ2-5,.,.,TRBV6-1,ASSGGLLEDPHQETQY
TRBJ2-7,.,.,TRBV4-1,ASSQEPGRGSYEQY
TRBJ1-4,few,TRBD1,TRBV4-1,ASSTRQGSFREKLF
TRBJ1-2,.,.,TRBV29-1,SVGEAGTPGYT
.,once,TRBD2,TRBV5-1,ASSFSGGTVGEQY
TRBJ2-1,many,.,TRBV7-2,ASSLNSQSRQF
TRBJ2-1,few,TRBD1,TRBV27,ASSPVQGMGSYNEQF
TRBJ2-7,few,TRBD2,TRBV6-2/TRBV6-3,ASSYLLAAAYEQY
TRBJ1-1,.,TRBD1,TRBV14,ASSLTGWMNTEAF
TRBJ2-7,once,TRBD1,TRBV9,ASNPEGDRGEEQY
TRBJ2-3,.,.,TRBV12-3/TRBV12-4,ASSYSRNTQY
TRBJ2-3,.,.,TRBV6-2/TRBV6-3,ASSYAGKDTQY
TRBJ2-1,few,.,TRBV28,ASSSIPSYNEQF
TRBJ2-7,.,TRBD1,TRBV27,ASSLVGQGLNEQY
TRBJ2-7,.,.,TRBV7-8,ASSDIWGSYEQY
TRBJ1-5,few,TRBD1,TRBV24-1,ATSDRDRGEQPQH
TRBJ1-2,.,.,TRBV6-6,ATTPGAQGYT
TRBJ2-2,.,.,TRBV18,ASSQDHYTGELF
TRBJ2-5,.,.,TRBV7-3,ASSSQGTLEETQY
TRBJ2-4,.,TRBD2,TRBV9,ASSVGLAGGLAKNIRY
TRBJ1-2,.,.,TRBV28,ASSRFQGNYGYT
TRBJ1-1,few,.,TRBV9,ASSAGAVGVSDTEAF
TRBJ2-5,few,TRBD2,TRBV28,ATLAGGIETQY
TRBJ1-4,.,.,TRBV20-1,SGGQVNEKLF
TRBJ1-1,.,.,TRBV12-3/TRBV12-4,ASSRPGGGEAF
TRBJ2-3,.,.,TRBV9,ASSPPSGDITDTQY
TRBJ2-3,.,TRBD1,TRBV20-1,SAGRDSFTDTQY
TRBJ2-5,once,TRBD2,TRBV6-2/TRBV6-3,ASGPGGGGSETQY
TRBJ1-2,.,.,TRBV11-2,ANSLGTLLYGYT
TRBJ2-6,.,.,TRBV10-3,AISEDTGANVLT
TRBJ1-3,few,.,TRBV29-1,SALDSSGNTIY
.,.,TRBD1,TRBV4-3,AGSQDGTGAYEQY
TRBJ2-5,few,TRBD2,TRBV15,ATSPRTSGGETQY
TRBJ2-3,.,.,TRBV20-1,SARVPPGGGRTQY
TRBJ2-1,.,TRBD1,TRBV7-9,ASSSKPGQGRHNEQF